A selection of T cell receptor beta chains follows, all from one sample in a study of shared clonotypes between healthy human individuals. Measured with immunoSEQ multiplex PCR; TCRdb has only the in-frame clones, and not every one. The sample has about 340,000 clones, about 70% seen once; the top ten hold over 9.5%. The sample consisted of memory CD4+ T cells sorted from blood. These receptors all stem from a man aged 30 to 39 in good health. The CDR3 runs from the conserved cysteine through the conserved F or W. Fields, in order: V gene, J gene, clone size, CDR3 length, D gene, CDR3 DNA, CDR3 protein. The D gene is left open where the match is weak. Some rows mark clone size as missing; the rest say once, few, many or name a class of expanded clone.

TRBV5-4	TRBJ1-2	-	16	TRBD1	TGTGCCAGCAGCCAAAAACTGCTGGACAGGGTTGGAGGCTACACCTTC	CASSQKLLDRVGGYTF
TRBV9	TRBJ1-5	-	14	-	TGTGCCAGCAGCGCCCGACAGGTAAATCAGCCCCAGCATTTT	CASSARQVNQPQHF
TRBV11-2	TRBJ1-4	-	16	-	TGTGCCAGCAGCCCCCCTGGGAGACAAACTAATGAAAAACTGTTTTTT	CASSPPGRQTNEKLFF
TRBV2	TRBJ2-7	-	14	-	TGTGCCAGCAGTGAATTTCTAGAAGTCAACGAGCAGTACTTC	CASSEFLEVNEQYF
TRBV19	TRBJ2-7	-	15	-	TGTGCCAGTAGTAGAGCAACCGGGGCCTCCTACGAGCAGTACTTC	CASSRATGASYEQYF
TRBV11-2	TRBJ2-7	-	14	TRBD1	TGTGCCAGCAGCTTGACAGGGATCCCCTACGAGCAGTACTTC	CASSLTGIPYEQYF
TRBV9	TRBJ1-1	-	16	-	TGTGCCAGCAGCGTAGGTCCCACAGGACCTTCCGTTGAAGCTTTCTTT	CASSVGPTGPSVEAFF
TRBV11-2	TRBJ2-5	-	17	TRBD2	TGTGCCAGCAGCTTAAGGTTCGGTGGCGGGGGGCCAGAGACCCAGTACTTC	CASSLRFGGGGPETQYF
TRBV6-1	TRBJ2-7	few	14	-	TGTGCCAGCACCAGACTCCATGAAGTCGACGAGCAGTACTTC	CASTRLHEVDEQYF
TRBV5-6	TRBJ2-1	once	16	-	TGTGCCAGCAGCTCAGGGGGGGAACTATCCTACAATGAGCAGTTCTTC	CASSSGGELSYNEQFF
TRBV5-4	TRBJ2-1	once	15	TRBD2	TGTGCCAGCAGCCAACGACTAGCGGGAGCCAATGAGCAGTTCTTC	CASSQRLAGANEQFF
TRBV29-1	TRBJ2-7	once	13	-	TGCAGCGCCGCCAAAGTGTTCGGATACGAGCAGTACTTC	CSAAKVFGYEQYF
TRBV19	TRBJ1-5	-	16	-	TGTGCCAGTAGTATAGGCTGGGGGGATCGCAATCAGCCCCAGCATTTT	CASSIGWGDRNQPQHF
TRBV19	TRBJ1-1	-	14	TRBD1	TGTGCCAGTAGTAACAGGGGAGGGACCGGTGAAGCTTTCTTT	CASSNRGGTGEAFF
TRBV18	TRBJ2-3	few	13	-	TGTGCCAGCTCACGGAACCCCACAGATACGCAGTATTTT	CASSRNPTDTQYF
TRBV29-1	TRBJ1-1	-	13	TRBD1	TGCAGCGTTGTAAGGACAGGGGGATTTGAAGCTTTCTTT	CSVVRTGGFEAFF